A single sample gave rise to the 16 T cell receptor beta chains below, sequenced in a study of Ad26.COV2.S vaccination and SARS-CoV-2 variants. Data came from immunoSEQ multiplex PCR; TCRdb stores just in-frame clones and leaves some out. The repertoire holds about 350,000 clones, with about 90% as singletons. The sequences come from peripheral blood, collected after recovery from COVID-19. The receptors stem from a human donor who had recovered from COVID-19.

The chain uses TRBV6-5 and TRBJ2-1; possible D gene TRBD1, 5 bases. Germline CDR1 is MNHEY and CDR2 is SVGAGI. Trimming pared 3 bases from V and 11 bases from J, leaving 17 bases between. The CDR3 contains 14 residues. The CDR3 reads CASSYSQALLKQFF. For the CDR3, the DNA is TGTGCCAGCAGTTATTCACAGGCCCTTCTGAAGCAGTTCTTC.

J is TRBJ2-2 and V is TRBV18; 7 positions match TRBD2. V trimming: 4 bases; J trimming: 7 bases; junction bases outside the gene matches: 9. CDR3 length: 15 amino acids. Germline CDR1 reads KGHSH; CDR2 reads LQKENI. CDR3 protein: CASSLPSGIGGELFF. The CDR3 region has the DNA TGTGCCAGCTCACTCCCGAGCGGGATCGGCGGGGAGCTGTTTTTT.

This chain connects TRBV19 to TRBJ2-7; 11 bases are a match to TRBD1. The CDR3 covers 16 residues. CDR1 is LNHDA, CDR2 SQIVND, per germline (reference sequence). V lost 1 base to trimming and J lost 6 bases; unmatched junction nucleotides: 8. The CDR3 coding sequence is TGTGCCAGTAGTATAGGCCCCGGACAGGGGGCTAGCGAGCAGTACTTC. Translating it yields CASSIGPGQGASEQYF.

The CDR3 DNA follows: TGTGCCAGCAGCTCCGGGGTAGCCAAAAACATTCAGTACTTC. This translates into CASSSGVAKNIQYF. The rearrangement links TRBV7-9 to TRBJ2-4; maybe TRBD2 (5 bases). The germline V gene encodes CDR1 SEHNR and CDR2 FQNEAQ (reference sequence). This CDR3 is built from 14 residues. V was shortened by 4 bases and J by 0 bases, with 7 bases between the two germline ends. Complete variable domain (other parts from reference TRBV7-9 and TRBJ2-4): DTGVSQNPRHKITKRGQNVTFRCDPISEHNRLYWYRQTLGQGPEFLTYFQNEAQLEKSRLLSDRFSAERPKGSFSTLEIQRTEQGDSAMYLCASSSGVAKNIQYFGAGTRLSVL.

This clone was counted a single time. V is TRBV12-5 and J is TRBJ1-2; 7 nucleotides line up with TRBD1. The CDR3 loop spans 13 amino acids. The germline CDR1 and CDR2 sequences are LGHNT and FRNRAP. Germline trimming cut 6 bases from V and 4 bases from J; bases unmatched to any gene: 5. DNA of the CDR3: TGTGCTAGTGGCGGGGGACAGATCTATGGCTACACCTTC. Protein sequence: CASGGGQIYGYTF.

Details on this clone: Other DNA sequences from this sample encode an identical CDR3 as well. The J gene is TRBJ2-2, the V gene TRBV12-3 or TRBV12-4; D is undetermined. The V gene lost 3 bases and the J gene lost 8 bases, with 4 bases spanning the gap. This CDR3 is 11 amino acids long. The CDR3: CASSFGGELFF. The CDR3 DNA follows: TGTGCCAGCAGTTTCGGTGGGGAGCTGTTTTTT.

This clone appeared a single time. This chain joins TRBV6-6 and TRBJ1-5, with D hard to call. V was trimmed by 7 bases and J by 6 bases, leaving 16 bases between them. Germline CDR1 MNHNY, CDR2 SVGAGI (reference sequence). This CDR3 comprises 14 residues. CDR3 coding DNA: TGTGCCAGCACCTACTCCGGGATGGTTCAGCCCCAGCATTTT. Translation gives CASTYSGMVQPQHF.

The rearrangement links TRBV19 to TRBJ2-4, with D perhaps matching TRBD1 or TRBD2 (6 bases each). Deletions cut 2 bases from V and 5 bases from J, with 16 bases between. CDR1 and CDR2 from the germline V gene are LNHDA and SQIVND (reference sequence). The CDR3 totals 16 residues. The CDR3 loop is CASSIWVRGQENIQYF. CDR3 coding DNA: TGTGCCAGTAGTATATGGGTACGGGGGCAGGAAAACATTCAGTACTTC.

This chain joins TRBV9 and TRBJ2-3, with 9 bases identical to TRBD2. The J segment lost 1 base and the V segment lost 0 bases, leaving 3 bases of the junction unmatched. This CDR3 has 16 amino acids. Germline lookup yields CDR1 SGDLS and CDR2 YYNGEE. CDR3 sequence reads: CASSVAASGGTDTQYF. The CDR3 DNA reads as TGTGCCAGCAGCGTAGCTGCTAGCGGGGGCACAGATACGCAGTATTTT.

J is TRBJ2-3 and V is TRBV7-9, with 8 bases lining up with TRBD1. V lost 3 bases to trimming and J lost 6 bases; unmatched junction nucleotides: 2. The CDR3 has 13 residues. CDR1 and CDR2 (germline): SEHNR, FQNEAQ (reference sequence). This CDR3 is CASSLGTGDTQYF. CDR3 nucleotides: TGTGCCAGCAGCTTGGGGACAGGTGATACGCAGTATTTT.

The V gene is TRBV11-2, the J gene TRBJ2-3, with TRBD2 as a possible D gene (7 bases). CDR3 size: 14 residues. The V gene lost 1 base and the J gene lost 4 bases, with 9 bases spanning the gap. Germline V gene sequence: CDR1 SGHAT, CDR2 FQNNGV. CDR3 region: CASSLGGGADTQYF. The CDR3 DNA reads as TGTGCCAGCAGCTTAGGGGGGGGCGCAGATACGCAGTATTTT.

The chain combines TRBV19 with TRBJ2-2; D is unclear. The CDR3 has 13 amino acids. The V end lost 7 bases, the J end lost 0 bases, and 6 bases lay between the germline ends. Looked up from germline, CDR1 is LNHDA and CDR2 is SQIVND (reference sequence). As DNA, the CDR3 is TGTGCCAGTAACTTTCCGAACACCGGGGAGCTGTTTTTT. Translating gives CASNFPNTGELFF.

V gene TRBV7-2 combines with J gene TRBJ1-1; D is possibly TRBD1 (5 bases). The CDR3 consists of 16 residues. The V and J ends lost 2 bases and 4 bases respectively, with 17 bases between them. Germline V lookup: CDR1 SGHTA, CDR2 FQGNSA. CDR3 sequence reads: CASSLPPGGVSTEAFF. The CDR3 DNA is TGTGCCAGCAGCTTACCCCCCGGGGGGGTTTCCACTGAAGCTTTCTTT.

This clone appeared once. The chain couples TRBV21-1 to TRBJ1-1; the DNA was not compared with TRBD1, the D call given in the table. TRBV21-1 is deemed a pseudogene. The CDR3 sequence is 15 residues long. CDR3 residues: CASTFRTGSNTEAFF. The CDR3 coding sequence is TGTGCCAGCACCTTCCGGACAGGGAGTAACACTGAAGCTTTCTTT.

The rearrangement links TRBV4-1 to TRBJ2-7, with D hard to call. This CDR3 has 11 residues. CDR1 is MGHRA, CDR2 YSYEKL, per germline. V lost 1 base and J lost 6, with 4 bases in between. The CDR3 region has the DNA TGCGCCAGCAGCCAAGCCGGCGAGCAGTACTTC. It translates to CASSQAGEQYF.

The chain carries TRBV5-1 and TRBJ2-7; D gene ambiguous. This CDR3 region has 15 residues. Germline CDR1 SGHRS, CDR2 YFSETQ. V dropped 2 bases and J dropped 3 bases, with 15 bases sitting between them. The CDR3 nucleotides read TGCGCCAGCAGCTTTTTTCCAGACCCAGGCTACGAGCAGTACTTC. Its translation: CASSFFPDPGYEQYF.